The rows below give T cell receptor beta chains drawn from one sample of a study of cytomegalovirus exposure and HLA in healthy donors. Some clones are missing from TCRdb's copy, which holds only in-frame ones; the method was immunoSEQ multiplex PCR. The data show about 150,000 clones, 75% to 80% seen once. What was sequenced was PBMCs. Every receptor here comes from a man in his forties in good health and CMV-seropositive. Both conserved end residues are part of each CDR3. Each record gives: J gene, clone size, V gene, D gene, CDR3 DNA, CDR3 protein. A D gene is named only where the DNA matches it firmly. A clone size is listed for some rows: how often the clone was seen (once, few, many), or a class if it is expanded.

J: TRBJ1-2; size: -; V: TRBV23-1; D: TRBD1; DNA: TGCGCCAGCAGTCGGGGGGACAGGAGACCTAACTATGGCTACACCTTC; CDR3: CASSRGDRRPNYGYTF
J: TRBJ2-3; size: -; V: TRBV5-1; D: TRBD1; DNA: TGCGCCAGCAGCTTGGGCAGGGACAGTGTTTCAGGCCCAGATACGCAGTATTTT; CDR3: CASSLGRDSVSGPDTQYF
J: TRBJ1-2; size: -; V: TRBV19; D: TRBD1; DNA: TGTGCCAGTAGCGCTACAGGGGGCGTATATGGCTACACCTTC; CDR3: CASSATGGVYGYTF
J: TRBJ1-2; size: -; V: TRBV4-1; D: -; DNA: TGCGCCAGCAGCCAAGCGGAGGGTCTCCGCCACTATGGCTACACCTTC; CDR3: CASSQAEGLRHYGYTF
J: TRBJ2-2; size: -; V: TRBV6-1; D: -; DNA: TGTGCCAGCAGTGAAGCTCCGACCGGGGAGCTGTTTTTT; CDR3: CASSEAPTGELFF
J: TRBJ2-3; size: -; V: TRBV10-1; D: TRBD2; DNA: TGCGCCAGCAGTTCTTCCGGGACTAGCGGGAGACAGTATTTT; CDR3: CASSSSGTSGRQYF
J: TRBJ1-2; size: -; V: TRBV20-1; D: -; DNA: TGCAGTGCCGTTATGGCCAGTGGCTACACCTTC; CDR3: CSAVMASGYTF
J: TRBJ1-5; size: -; V: TRBV11-2; D: -; DNA: TGTGCCAGCAGCTTGGGGACACCGGGCCAGCCCCAGCATTTT; CDR3: CASSLGTPGQPQHF
J: TRBJ2-6; size: -; V: TRBV7-2; D: -; DNA: TGTGCCAGCAGCCCAGGGACAGGGGCCAACGTCCTGACTTTC; CDR3: CASSPGTGANVLTF
J: TRBJ1-1; size: -; V: TRBV4-2; D: TRBD1; DNA: TGTGCCAGCAGCCAAGAAGTAACATCCGGGACAGGTTATTCTTTCTTT; CDR3: CASSQEVTSGTGYSFF
J: TRBJ2-1; size: -; V: TRBV6-1; D: TRBD2; DNA: TGTGCCAGCAACAGCGGGGCATCCTACAATGAGCAGTTCTTC; CDR3: CASNSGASYNEQFF
J: TRBJ2-7; size: -; V: TRBV15; D: TRBD1; DNA: TGTGTCCCTAAGCAGAGGACAGGGGGCCCCTACGAGCAGTACTTC; CDR3: CVPKQRTGGPYEQYF
J: TRBJ2-3; size: -; V: TRBV9; D: TRBD2; DNA: TGTGCCAGCAGCGTAGGTTTATTAGCGGGAGGGGGGGGAGATACGCAGTATTTT; CDR3: CASSVGLLAGGGGDTQYF
J: TRBJ2-1; size: few; V: TRBV5-1; D: TRBD2; DNA: TGCGCCAGCAAGGTCTTTTCGGGAGGAGCCTACAATGAGCAGTTCTTC; CDR3: CASKVFSGGAYNEQFF
J: TRBJ1-1; size: -; V: TRBV10-1; D: TRBD1; DNA: TGCGCCAGCAGTAACACAGGGGTCAGCACTGAAGCTTTCTTT; CDR3: CASSNTGVSTEAFF
J: TRBJ2-7; size: -; V: TRBV9; D: TRBD2; DNA: TGTGCCAGCAGCCCAGGGACTACCTACGAGCAGTACTTC; CDR3: CASSPGTTYEQYF
J: TRBJ1-2; size: -; V: TRBV5-4; D: -; DNA: TGTGCCAGCAGCTTGGCCTTAGGCGGTGTCTATGGCTACACCTTC; CDR3: CASSLALGGVYGYTF
J: TRBJ1-2; size: -; V: TRBV6-6; D: -; DNA: TGTGCCAGCCTAAACCTAAGTTCAGGGTTGTTGGTAGGCTACACCTTC; CDR3: CASLNLSSGLLVGYTF
J: TRBJ1-1; size: -; V: TRBV2; D: TRBD1; DNA: TGTGCCAGCAGTAACAGGGGGCTCGGGAACACTGAAGCTTTCTTT; CDR3: CASSNRGLGNTEAFF
J: TRBJ2-5; size: -; V: TRBV10-3; D: -; DNA: TGTGCCATCAGTGACACCACGGAAGAGACCCAGTACTTC; CDR3: CAISDTTEETQYF
J: TRBJ2-7; size: few; V: TRBV5-4; D: TRBD1; DNA: TGTGCCAGCAGCTTGGGACAGGGTAACGAGCAGTACTTC; CDR3: CASSLGQGNEQYF
J: TRBJ1-2; size: -; V: TRBV27; D: TRBD1; DNA: TGTGCCAGCAGTTTATCGGGGACAGGACCCTATGGCTACACCTTC; CDR3: CASSLSGTGPYGYTF
J: TRBJ1-1; size: -; V: TRBV28; D: -; DNA: TGTGCCAGCAGACATGAATACACTGAAGCTTTCTTT; CDR3: CASRHEYTEAFF
J: TRBJ2-3; size: few; V: TRBV6-5; D: -; DNA: TGTGCCAGCAGTTACTCGACTAGCACAGATACGCAGTATTTT; CDR3: CASSYSTSTDTQYF
J: TRBJ1-3; size: -; V: TRBV7-6; D: TRBD1; DNA: TGTGCCAGCAGCTTAGTCGCAGGGGGAGGCTCTGGAAACACCATATATTTT; CDR3: CASSLVAGGGSGNTIYF
J: TRBJ1-4; size: -; V: TRBV5-6; D: TRBD1; DNA: TGTGCCAGCAGCGCCGGGACAGTGGGAAAACTGTTTTTT; CDR3: CASSAGTVGKLFF
J: TRBJ2-7; size: -; V: TRBV2; D: -; DNA: TGTGCCAGCAGACCCCCCTCCTACGAGCAGTACTTC; CDR3: CASRPPSYEQYF
J: TRBJ1-4; size: -; V: TRBV4-1; D: -; DNA: TGCGCCAGCAGCCAAGGGAACAGGCCAACTAATGAAAAACTGTTTTTT; CDR3: CASSQGNRPTNEKLFF
J: TRBJ1-5; size: -; V: TRBV27; D: TRBD1; DNA: TGTGCCAGCAGTTTACAGGGGGGAGGCAATCAGCCCCAGCATTTT; CDR3: CASSLQGGGNQPQHF
J: TRBJ2-7; size: -; V: TRBV7-2; D: TRBD2; DNA: TGTGCCAGCAGCTTAGGGGGCGGGAGCTCCTACGAGCAGTACTTC; CDR3: CASSLGGGSSYEQYF
J: TRBJ1-2; size: -; V: TRBV27; D: -; DNA: TGTGCCAGCAGTACCACTCGGACAGATCAAACTAACTATGGCTACACCTTC; CDR3: CASSTTRTDQTNYGYTF
J: TRBJ1-2; size: -; V: TRBV7-9; D: -; DNA: TGTGCCAGCAGCTTAGGGGACATCCGCGGCTACACCTTC; CDR3: CASSLGDIRGYTF
J: TRBJ2-1; size: -; V: TRBV5-6; D: TRBD1; DNA: TGTGCCAGCAGCCCCGGGACAGCTGACAATGAGCAGTTCTTC; CDR3: CASSPGTADNEQFF
J: TRBJ2-4; size: -; V: TRBV7-9; D: TRBD1; DNA: TGTGCCAGCAGCTCTAGGACAGGCTTAGCCAAAAACATTCAGTACTTC; CDR3: CASSSRTGLAKNIQYF
J: TRBJ1-6; size: -; V: TRBV18; D: -; DNA: TGTGCCAGCTCACCACGTGGGGGGTATTCACCCCTCCACTTT; CDR3: CASSPRGGYSPLHF
J: TRBJ1-5; size: once; V: TRBV28; D: TRBD1; DNA: TGTGCCAGCAGTTCGGTTACAGGGGCTGAGGTTCAGCCCCAGCATTTT; CDR3: CASSSVTGAEVQPQHF
J: TRBJ2-1; size: -; V: TRBV19; D: TRBD2; DNA: TGTGCCAGTACTTTGGGGACTAGCTACAATGAGCAGTTCTTC; CDR3: CASTLGTSYNEQFF
J: TRBJ2-5; size: -; V: TRBV6-6; D: TRBD2; DNA: TGTGCCAGCAGTTACACTAGCGGGAGGGAAGAGACCCAGTACTTC; CDR3: CASSYTSGREETQYF
J: TRBJ2-5; size: -; V: TRBV5-1; D: -; DNA: TGCGCCAGCAGCTTCCCCGCTGGCGGAGAGACCCAGTACTTC; CDR3: CASSFPAGGETQYF
J: TRBJ2-3; size: -; V: TRBV4-3; D: -; DNA: TGCGCCAGCAGCCAAAGAGCCGCCCTGGAGGGCTACACAGATACGCAGTATTTT; CDR3: CASSQRAALEGYTDTQYF
J: TRBJ1-4; size: -; V: TRBV7-3; D: -; DNA: TGTGCCAGCAGCCTCGGGGGGGGGTCTAATGAAAAACTGTTTTTT; CDR3: CASSLGGGSNEKLFF
J: TRBJ1-1; size: -; V: TRBV11-2; D: TRBD1; DNA: TGTGCCAGCAGCACCCGACAGGGCGAAGGGGGTCAATTAGCTTTCTTT; CDR3: CASSTRQGEGGQLAFF
J: TRBJ2-7; size: -; V: TRBV19; D: -; DNA: TGTGCCAGCCAGAGGAGAAGTGGGGCCGAGCAGTACTTC; CDR3: CASQRRSGAEQYF
J: TRBJ2-7; size: once; V: TRBV15; D: -; DNA: TGTGCCACCAGCTCAAACCGGGACTTCAGGGCTTACGAGCAGTACTTC; CDR3: CATSSNRDFRAYEQYF
J: TRBJ1-2; size: once; V: TRBV19; D: -; DNA: TGTGCCAGTAGTCCAAGGGAGGGCCGCTACGGCTACACCTTC; CDR3: CASSPREGRYGYTF
J: TRBJ1-4; size: -; V: TRBV5-1; D: TRBD1; DNA: TGCGCCAGCAGCTTGACAGGGGCCGTCGCGGAAAAACTGTTTTTT; CDR3: CASSLTGAVAEKLFF
J: TRBJ1-1; size: once; V: TRBV2; D: -; DNA: TGTGCCAGCACGGTGAACACTGAAGCTTTCTTT; CDR3: CASTVNTEAFF
J: TRBJ2-3; size: -; V: TRBV6-5; D: TRBD1; DNA: TGTGCCAGCAGCCCTTACAGGGGGGGCACAGATACGCAGTATTTT; CDR3: CASSPYRGGTDTQYF
J: TRBJ2-7; size: -; V: TRBV6-6; D: TRBD2; DNA: TGTGCCAGCAGTTACACTAGCGGGAGGGCCTACGAGCAGTACTTC; CDR3: CASSYTSGRAYEQYF
J: TRBJ1-2; size: -; V: TRBV7-9; D: -; DNA: TGTGCCAGCAGCTACGGGGACAAGGTTAATATGACCTTC; CDR3: CASSYGDKVNMTF
J: TRBJ2-3; size: -; V: TRBV7-9; D: -; DNA: TGTTCCAGCAGCCGAGGTGATACAGATACGCAGTATTTT; CDR3: CSSSRGDTDTQYF
J: TRBJ1-1; size: -; V: TRBV5-1; D: -; DNA: TGCGCCAGCACCCTCGTGAGCGGCCGGTGGGACACTGAAGCTTTCTTT; CDR3: CASTLVSGRWDTEAFF
J: TRBJ2-7; size: -; V: TRBV5-1; D: -; DNA: TGCGCCAGCAGCACTCTATACGAGCAGTACTTC; CDR3: CASSTLYEQYF
J: TRBJ2-7; size: -; V: TRBV2; D: TRBD2; DNA: TGTGCCAGCAGTGAAGAATGGGGGGGTCCCTCCTACGAGCAGTACTTC; CDR3: CASSEEWGGPSYEQYF
J: TRBJ2-3; size: -; V: TRBV6-4; D: TRBD2; DNA: TGTGCCAGCAGTGCACTAGCGGGAGACGCGCAGTATTTT; CDR3: CASSALAGDAQYF
J: TRBJ2-1; size: -; V: TRBV9; D: -; DNA: TGTGCCAGCAGCGCCCAAACAGGGCCCTACAATGAGCAGTTCTTC; CDR3: CASSAQTGPYNEQFF
J: TRBJ2-5; size: -; V: TRBV4-1; D: -; DNA: TGCGCCAGCAGCCAAGACCCCTCTGGGGGGAGGCCGGGATGGGAGACCCAGTACTTC; CDR3: CASSQDPSGGRPGWETQYF
J: TRBJ2-5; size: -; V: TRBV11-1; D: TRBD1; DNA: TGTGCCAGCAGCGGCCGGGACAGGGGTACGGAGACCCAGTACTTC; CDR3: CASSGRDRGTETQYF
J: TRBJ1-1; size: -; V: TRBV18; D: -; DNA: TGTGCCAGCTCACCAGGACAGAACTTGAACACTGAAGCTTTCTTT; CDR3: CASSPGQNLNTEAFF